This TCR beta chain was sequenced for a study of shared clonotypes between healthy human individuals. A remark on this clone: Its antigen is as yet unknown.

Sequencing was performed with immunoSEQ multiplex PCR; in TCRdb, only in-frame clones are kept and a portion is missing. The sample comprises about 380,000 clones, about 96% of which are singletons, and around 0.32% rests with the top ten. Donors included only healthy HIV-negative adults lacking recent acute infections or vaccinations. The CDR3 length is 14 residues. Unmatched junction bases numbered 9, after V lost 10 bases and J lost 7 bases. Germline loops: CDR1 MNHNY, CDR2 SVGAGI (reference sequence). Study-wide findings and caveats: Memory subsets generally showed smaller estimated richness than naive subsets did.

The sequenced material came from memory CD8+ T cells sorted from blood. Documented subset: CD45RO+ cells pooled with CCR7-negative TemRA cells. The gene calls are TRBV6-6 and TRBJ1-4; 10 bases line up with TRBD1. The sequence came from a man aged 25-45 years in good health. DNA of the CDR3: TGTGCCACCTATACCCGGGACAGGGGTGAAAAACTGTTTTTT. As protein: CATYTRDRGEKLFF.